This T cell receptor beta chain appears in the sequencing data of a study of T cell repertoires in cytomegalovirus infection. Overall study: Well-studied HLA-B-restricted epitopes and recently identified HLA-C-restricted epitopes of CMV were both used in the study. Indications of both CMV infection and matching HLA type were provided by public TCR beta signatures.

Findings and limits, study-wide: Identification of carriers of CMV plus the relevant HLA was performed using cumulative public TCR beta family frequency. There were HLA-C-restricted CMV-specific TCR beta clonotypes dominating the ex vivo response.

Using its own MiXCR run on the reads, TCRdb lists one record per CDR3 protein. Here the sample spans about 830,000 distinct CDR3 sequences, 32% being singletons. The CDR3 has 14 residues. Deletions cut 6 bases from V and 4 bases from J, with 14 bases between. The germline gives CDR1 MNHNS, CDR2 SASEGT. As to this clonotype: The antigen is not known.

The TCR was taken from a human donor in good health (CMV status not recorded). Some clones in this sample may be carry-over from other donors' samples. The sample here was cultured CD8+ T cells from PBMCs, taken from culture after CMV antigen stimulation. This chain uses TRBV6-1 with TRBJ2-3, with D perhaps TRBD1 (5 bases). CDR3 residues: CASSRTLTPDTQYF. Written as DNA, the CDR3 is TGTGCCAGCAGCCGGACATTGACGCCAGATACGCAGTATTTT.